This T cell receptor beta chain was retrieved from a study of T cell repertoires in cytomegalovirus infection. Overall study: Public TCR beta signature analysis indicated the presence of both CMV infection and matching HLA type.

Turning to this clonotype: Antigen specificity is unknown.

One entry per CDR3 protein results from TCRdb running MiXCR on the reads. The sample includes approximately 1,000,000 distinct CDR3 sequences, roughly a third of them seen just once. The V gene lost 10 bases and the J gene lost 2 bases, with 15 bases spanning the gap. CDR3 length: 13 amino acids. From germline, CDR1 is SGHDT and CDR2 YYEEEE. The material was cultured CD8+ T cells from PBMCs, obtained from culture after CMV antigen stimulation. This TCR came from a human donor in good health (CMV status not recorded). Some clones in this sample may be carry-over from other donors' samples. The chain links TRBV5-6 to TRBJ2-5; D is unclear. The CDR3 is CAGIATGQETQYF. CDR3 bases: TGTGCCGGCATTGCAACCGGACAAGAGACCCAGTACTTC.